A selection of T cell receptor beta chains follows, all from one sample in a study of T cell changes during pregnancy in multiple sclerosis. Some clones are missing from TCRdb's copy, which holds only in-frame ones; the method was immunoSEQ multiplex PCR. Found here are 100,000 or so clones, approximately 95% of them singletons; the top ten hold more than 1.5%. The sequencing used peripheral blood, collected after pregnancy. Receptor source: a female donor in good health, enrolled as a control in a pregnancy study. CDR3s include the opening cysteine and the closing phenylalanine or tryptophan. A D gene is named only where the DNA matches it firmly. Some rows mark clone size as missing; the rest say once, few, many or name a class of expanded clone.

J gene,clone size,D gene,V gene,CDR3 protein,CDR3 DNA
TRBJ2-7,NA,NA,TRBV5-4,CASSLGGDFYEQYF,TGTGCCAGCAGCTTAGGCGGGGATTTTTACGAGCAGTACTTC
TRBJ2-7,NA,NA,TRBV2,CASSRPGLTYEQYF,TGTGCCAGCAGTCGACCGGGACTGACTTACGAGCAGTACTTC
TRBJ2-7,few,NA,TRBV6-5,CASSESMKLNQYF,TGTGCCAGCAGCGAGTCAATGAAGCTCAACCAGTACTTC
TRBJ1-4,NA,NA,TRBV19,CASSITRSEKLFF,TGTGCCAGTAGTATAACCCGGAGTGAAAAACTGTTTTTT
TRBJ2-3,NA,NA,TRBV27,CASSSAGVGTDTQYF,TGTGCCAGCAGTTCGGCAGGGGTAGGCACAGATACGCAGTATTTT
TRBJ1-2,NA,NA,TRBV27,CASSPLAGPFYGYTF,TGTGCCAGCAGTCCACTGGCAGGGCCGTTCTATGGCTACACCTTC
TRBJ2-5,NA,NA,TRBV5-1,CASSLEGRGETQYF,TGCGCCAGCAGCTTGGAAGGCAGGGGCGAGACCCAGTACTTC
TRBJ2-5,NA,NA,TRBV5-1,CASSLEAAGGETQYF,TGCGCCAGCAGCTTGGAAGCAGCGGGTGGGGAGACCCAGTACTTC
TRBJ2-5,NA,NA,TRBV19,CASSIGWGGGTQYF,TGTGCCAGTAGTATAGGGTGGGGCGGCGGGACCCAGTACTTC
TRBJ2-1,NA,TRBD1,TRBV9,CASSGETGSSYNEQFF,TGTGCCAGCAGCGGAGAGACAGGGTCCTCCTACAATGAGCAGTTCTTC
TRBJ2-3,once,TRBD2,TRBV5-1,CASSLAAAGVVTDTQYF,TGCGCCAGCAGCTTGGCCGCGGCGGGAGTAGTCACAGATACGCAGTATTTT
TRBJ2-2,NA,TRBD2,TRBV5-4,CASRLTGTSVTGELFF,TGTGCCAGCAGATTAACCGGGACTAGTGTGACCGGGGAGCTGTTTTTT
TRBJ2-7,NA,NA,TRBV7-9,CASSPRDKSYEQYF,TGTGCCAGCAGCCCCCGGGACAAGTCCTACGAGCAGTACTTC
TRBJ1-4,NA,NA,TRBV28,CASTPTGRYEKLFF,TGTGCCAGCACTCCGACGGGAAGGTATGAAAAACTGTTTTTT
TRBJ2-5,once,NA,TRBV7-9,CASSFPSQGRRETQYF,TGTGCCAGCAGCTTTCCGTCTCAGGGGCGGCGAGAGACCCAGTACTTC
TRBJ2-2,NA,NA,TRBV7-9,CASSPPWGADTGELFF,TGTGCCAGCAGCCCGCCGTGGGGCGCGGACACCGGGGAGCTGTTTTTT